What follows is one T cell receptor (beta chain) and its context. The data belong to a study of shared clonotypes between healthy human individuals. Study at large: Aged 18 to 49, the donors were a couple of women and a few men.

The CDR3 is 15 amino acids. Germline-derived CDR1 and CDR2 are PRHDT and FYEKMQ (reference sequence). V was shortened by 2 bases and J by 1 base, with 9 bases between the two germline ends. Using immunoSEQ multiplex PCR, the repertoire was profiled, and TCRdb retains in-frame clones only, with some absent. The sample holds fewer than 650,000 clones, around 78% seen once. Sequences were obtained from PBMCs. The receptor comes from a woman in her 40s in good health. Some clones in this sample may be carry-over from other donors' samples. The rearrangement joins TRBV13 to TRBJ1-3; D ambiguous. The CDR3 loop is CASSLSGVSGNTIYF. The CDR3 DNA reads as TGTGCCAGCAGCTTAAGTGGGGTTTCTGGAAACACCATATATTTT.